This T cell receptor (beta chain) was captured by sequencing in a study of yellow fever vaccine responses in identical twins. Study observations and caveats: Among the twins, the vaccine T cell response reportedly seemed partly convergent and partly personalized.

Note on this clonotype: Antigen specificity is unknown.

TCRdb processed the RT-PCR reads anew with MiXCR; each CDR3 protein has one entry. The repertoire consists of about 9,100 distinct CDR3 sequences, with around four fifths occurring once and the leading ten covering 2.1%. Germline assignment: CDR1 SEHNR and CDR2 FQNEAQ (reference sequence). The CDR3 sequence is 11 residues long. V was clipped by 9 bases and J by 8 bases, with 13 bases between them. Sequencing was performed on T cells from blood (PBMCs), unsorted or a sorted subset (not recorded which), taken before or after yellow fever vaccination (not recorded which). The V and J genes are TRBV7-9 and TRBJ1-1, with TRBD1 as a possible D gene (6 bases). The receptor was derived from a woman aged 18-29 years who received the yellow fever vaccine. The CDR3 sequence: CASGGAAEAFF. DNA of the CDR3: TGTGCCAGTGGGGGCGCGGCCGAAGCTTTCTTT. The full variable domain, rest sourced from reference TRBV7-9 and TRBJ1-1, is DTGVSQNPRHKITKRGQNVTFRCDPISEHNRLYWYRQTLGQGPEFLTYFQNEAQLEKSRLLSDRFSAERPKGSFSTLEIQRTEQGDSAMYLCASGGAAEAFFGQGTRLTVV.